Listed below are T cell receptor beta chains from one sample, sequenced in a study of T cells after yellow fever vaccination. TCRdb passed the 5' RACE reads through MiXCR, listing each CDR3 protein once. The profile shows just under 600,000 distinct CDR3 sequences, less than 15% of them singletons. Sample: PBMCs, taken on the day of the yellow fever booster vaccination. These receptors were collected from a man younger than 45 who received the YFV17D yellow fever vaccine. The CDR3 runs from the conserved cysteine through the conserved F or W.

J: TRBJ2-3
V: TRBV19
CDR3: CASSSRWDTQYF

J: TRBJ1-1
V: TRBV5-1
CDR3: CASSSGQGRENTEAFF

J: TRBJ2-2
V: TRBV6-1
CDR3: CASRVAGGPSGELFF

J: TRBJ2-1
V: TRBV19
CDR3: CASRAGYYNEQFF

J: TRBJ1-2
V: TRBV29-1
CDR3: CSVLSGPYGYTF

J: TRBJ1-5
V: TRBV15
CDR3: CATSWGQGSNQPQHF

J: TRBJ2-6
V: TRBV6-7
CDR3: CASSPASGQQNSGANVLTF

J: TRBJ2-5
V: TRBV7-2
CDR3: CASSLASEGTQYF

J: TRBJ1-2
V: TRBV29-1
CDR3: CSVGGDNYGYTF

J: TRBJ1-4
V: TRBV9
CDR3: CASSSGTGGLGEKLFF

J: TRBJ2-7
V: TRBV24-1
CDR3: CATSDLQMERMVGRYEQYF

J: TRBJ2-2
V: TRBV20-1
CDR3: CSARGGRATGGLFF

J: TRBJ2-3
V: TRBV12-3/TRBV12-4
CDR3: CASSRDVDTQYF

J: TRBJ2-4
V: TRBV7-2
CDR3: CASSSAAGVGNIQYF

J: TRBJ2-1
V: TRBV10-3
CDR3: CAISARGSYNEQFF

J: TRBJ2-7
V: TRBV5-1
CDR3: CASSSSDRDRQQYF

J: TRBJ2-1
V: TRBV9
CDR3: CASSVASLELAGVRFF

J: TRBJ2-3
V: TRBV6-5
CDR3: CAIGVSADTQYF

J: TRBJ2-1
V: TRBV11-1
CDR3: CASSLLRASGYTYNEQFF

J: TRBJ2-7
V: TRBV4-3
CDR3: CASSQLGLDPSSYEQYF

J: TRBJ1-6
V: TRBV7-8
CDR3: CASSRSNSPLHF

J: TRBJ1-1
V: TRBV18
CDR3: CASSDRPMNTEAFF

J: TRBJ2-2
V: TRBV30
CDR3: CAWTLGVVGELFF

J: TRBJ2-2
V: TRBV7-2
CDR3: CASSLDPTTGELFF

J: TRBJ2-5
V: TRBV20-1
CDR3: CSARATSGSRAGIETQYF

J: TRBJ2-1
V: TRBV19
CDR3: CASSIDSGDSYNEQFF

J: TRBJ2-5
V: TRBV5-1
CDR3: CASSTGYLETQYF

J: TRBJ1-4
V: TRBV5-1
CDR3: CASSWDYRGELFF

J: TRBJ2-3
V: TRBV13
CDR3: CASSPGYVTDTQYF

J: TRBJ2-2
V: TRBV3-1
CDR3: CASSQGRAGNTGELFF

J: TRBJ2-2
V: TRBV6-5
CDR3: CASSYRGRVATGELFF

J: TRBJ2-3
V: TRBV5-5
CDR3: CASSPPRLAGTDTQYF

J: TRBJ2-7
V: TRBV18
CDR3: CASSRGRTSGRAVVPSEQYF

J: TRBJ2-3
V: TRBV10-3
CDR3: CAISLQGAVNTQYF

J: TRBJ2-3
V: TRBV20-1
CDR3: CSARRGKFADTQYF